This T cell receptor (beta chain) comes out of a study of shared clonotypes between healthy human individuals. Study findings and constraints: Sampling used blood alone; tissue repertoires probably differ. Inspection by rarefaction showed sorted-subset sequencing to be incomplete despite large depth.

Trimming pared 4 bases from V and 5 bases from J, leaving 8 bases between. Per germline, CDR1 MNHEY and CDR2 SVGAGI. CDR3 length equals 13 residues. A roughly 200 ng quantity of DNA, around 30,000 T cell genomes, went into the sorted-subset replicate PCRs. Original data processing: Because ImmunoSEQ provided only junction sequences with no quality scores, the filtering differed. Here immunoSEQ multiplex PCR was the method, and the copy in TCRdb shows in-frame clones only, minus some. Clone size and the V and J calls come from that table; the DNA yielded D and trimming. The sample contains around 700,000 clones, 60% to 80% of which appear only once. Concerning this clone: Its antigen is unknown.

Sequenced input: memory CD4+ T cells sorted from blood. Subset noted: CD45RA-negative fraction. This chain uses TRBV6-5 with TRBJ2-2; D call uncertain. The sequence came from a woman aged 25 to 39 in good health. CDR3 nucleotides: TGTGCCAGCAGTTCTCCCGGAACCGGGGAGCTGTTTTTT. Amino acid sequence: CASSSPGTGELFF.